This T cell receptor (beta chain) was observed in a study of CXCR3-negative and CXCR3-positive naive CD8 T cells. Study as a whole: The dataset comprises 110 million to 150 million TRB reads in total, with about 1.5 +/- 0.3 million reads per library. Overall study results and limits: Compared with CXCR3-negative naive cells, CXCR3-positive naive cells showed more hydrophobic TRB CDR3s. Memory CD8+ cells had much lower diversity, and both naive subsets had comparably high diversity.

This CDR3 is 15 amino acids long. CDR1 is SEHNR and CDR2 is FQNEAQ in the germline V gene (reference sequence). A note on this clonotype: Its antigen is not identified.

The TRB cDNA libraries were prepared by 5' RACE with UMI labels. TCRdb reprocessed the 5' RACE reads, with one entry per CDR3 protein and no DNA. Its table lists roughly 130,000 distinct CDR3 sequences. This sequence was found in a human donor in good health. Some clones in this sample may be carry-over from other donors' samples. V and J are TRBV7-9 and TRBJ2-1; TCRdb reports TRBD1, a call that lacks DNA to check it against. Sequences were obtained from naive CXCR3+ CD8+ T cells from blood. Subset specified: CD45RO-CCR7+CD27+CD95- naive CD8+ T cells expressing CXCR3 (TNR3+). The CDR3 loop is CASSPEGAAYNEQFF.